The next 32 T cell receptor beta chains were all read from a single sample in a study of T cell changes during pregnancy in multiple sclerosis. This table comes from immunoSEQ multiplex PCR, and its TCRdb copy is limited to in-frame clones, with some not included. The table records approximately 44,000 clones, about nine tenths of them present only once. The sample here was CD4+ T cells from peripheral blood mononuclear cells, taken before pregnancy. These receptors all stem from a female donor with multiple sclerosis, enrolled in a pregnancy study.

This clone was recorded only once. The chain joins TRBV28 to TRBJ2-2, with D tentatively TRBD1 (5 bases). V lost 5 bases and J 5 bases, leaving 6 bases between the germline ends. In germline, CDR1 is MDHEN, CDR2 SYDVKM. The length of the CDR3 is 12 residues. In DNA, the CDR3 is TGTGCCAGCAGTGACAGTACCGGGGAGCTGTTTTTT. This translates into CASSDSTGELFF.

The chain joins TRBV7-2 to TRBJ1-2; perhaps TRBD1 as D (5 bases). V gave up 4 bases and J gave up 8 bases, with 17 bases separating them. The CDR3 contains 14 residues. CDR1 SGHTA and CDR2 FQGNSA come from the germline V gene. CDR3 region: CASSSLGRGEGYTF. CDR3 DNA: TGTGCCAGCAGCTCCCTCGGGCGGGGCGAGGGCTACACCTTC.

This chain connects TRBV7-2 to TRBJ2-3, with TRBD2 identical over 9 bases. Germline V CDR1 and CDR2: SGHTA, FQGNSA. The CDR3 sequence is 17 residues long. V trimming: 5 bases; J trimming: 6 bases; junction bases outside the gene matches: 15. The CDR3 reads CASSPQLGGGAMDTQYF. CDR3 nucleotide sequence: TGTGCCAGCAGCCCACAGTTAGGCGGGGGGGCCATGGATACGCAGTATTTT.

V and J are TRBV6-5 and TRBJ2-4; D remains unclear. With 1 base removed from V and 6 bases from J, the gap between germline ends came to 10 bases. The CDR3 is 14 amino acids. Germline CDR1 and CDR2: MNHEY and SVGAGI. This CDR3 reads CASSYYADTNIQYF. For the CDR3, the DNA is TGTGCCAGCAGTTACTACGCCGACACAAACATTCAGTACTTC.

Comment on this clone: At the DNA level, this CDR3 is encoded by other sequences in the same sample as well. The chain links TRBV18 to TRBJ1-1, with 8 nucleotides matching TRBD1. Germline V lookup: CDR1 KGHSH, CDR2 LQKENI. The CDR3 sequence is 14 residues long. The J segment lost 3 bases and the V segment lost 3 bases, leaving 3 bases of the junction unmatched. CDR3 sequence reads: CASSPLTGDTEAFF. CDR3 DNA: TGTGCCAGCTCACCCTTGACAGGGGACACTGAAGCTTTCTTT.

The chain combines TRBV14 with TRBJ2-7, with no clear D. CDR3 size: 12 residues. The germline V gene encodes CDR1 SGHDN and CDR2 FVKESK. V lost 3 bases and J 4 bases, leaving 7 bases between the germline ends. DNA of the CDR3: TGTGCCAGCAGCCAGTTTCGGTACGAGCAGTACTTC. It specifies CASSQFRYEQYF.

The rearrangement uses TRBV9 and TRBJ1-1; D is unclear. Germline V gives CDR1 SGDLS, CDR2 YYNGEE. V was cut by 4 bases and J by 4 bases, with 14 bases left in between. CDR3 length: 14 amino acids. CDR3 nucleotide sequence: TGTGCCAGCAGCCCCCGGGAGGCCCTCACTGAAGCTTTCTTT. Amino acid sequence: CASSPREALTEAFF.

V is TRBV7-9 and J is TRBJ2-5, with a weak D call TRBD2 (6 bases). Germline CDR1 is SEHNR and CDR2 is FQNEAQ (reference sequence). V gave up 0 bases and J gave up 3 bases, with 11 bases separating them. CDR3 length: 15 amino acids. CDR3 coding DNA: TGTGCCAGCAGCTTAGCGGGGGGTACGAAAGAGACCCAGTACTTC. Amino acids: CASSLAGGTKETQYF.

The rearrangement uses TRBV12-5 and TRBJ2-5; D is perhaps TRBD1 (6 bases). Trimming shortened V by 2 bases and J by 2 bases, and 9 bases separated the two germline ends. Per the germline V gene, CDR1 is LGHNT and CDR2 is FRNRAP. This CDR3 is built from 14 residues. CDR3 nucleotides: TGTGCTAGTGGTTTGCTGAGGGGGCAAGAGACCCAGTACTTC. This encodes CASGLLRGQETQYF. Complete variable domain (other parts from reference TRBV12-5 and TRBJ2-5): DARVTQTPRHKVTEMGQEVTMRCQPILGHNTVFWYRQTMMQGLELLAYFRNRAPLDDSGMPKDRFSAEMPDATLATLKIQPSEPRDSAVYFCASGLLRGQETQYFGPGTRLLVL.

This rearrangement joins TRBV7-3 to TRBJ2-7, with 7 positions matching TRBD1. Germline-derived CDR1 and CDR2 are SGHTA and FQGTGA. The CDR3 totals 13 residues. J gave up 7 bases and V 3 bases, and 6 bases lay outside the gene matches. The CDR3: CASSLGRGFEQYF. In DNA, the CDR3 is TGTGCCAGCAGCTTGGGCAGGGGGTTTGAGCAGTACTTC.

The V gene is TRBV6-1, the J gene TRBJ1-5, with a weak D call TRBD1 (5 bases). In germline, CDR1 is MNHNS, CDR2 SASEGT. With 8 bases removed from V and 7 bases from J, the gap between germline ends came to 18 bases. CDR3 length equals 14 residues. For the CDR3, the DNA is TGTGCCAGCCGTCGGCAGGGCGGTGGACAGCCCCAGCATTTT. Protein: CASRRQGGGQPQHF.

The chain couples TRBV6-1 to TRBJ2-3; 10 nucleotides agree with TRBD2. V lost 3 bases, J lost 5 bases, and 8 bases stayed unmatched. The germline gives CDR1 MNHNS, CDR2 SASEGT. The CDR3 is 16 amino acids. CDR3 residues: CASSDVSGGAGDTQYF. CDR3 in DNA: TGTGCCAGCAGTGATGTGAGCGGGGGGGCGGGAGATACGCAGTATTTT.

With respect to this clone: A junction end diverges from the germline sequence, so it may reflect a read error. This chain connects TRBV19 to TRBJ1-3, with D unclear. The CDR3 is 8 amino acids. The germline V gene encodes CDR1 LNHDA and CDR2 SQIVND (reference sequence). The CDR3 loop is CASTYSIF. CDR3 bases: TGTGCCAGTACGTACTCGATCTTT.

This chain links TRBV5-4 with TRBJ2-5; TRBD2 agrees at 8 bases. After removal of 4 bases from V and 5 bases from J, the junction contained 16 bases not matched to a gene. CDR1 is SGHNT, CDR2 YYREEE, per germline (reference sequence). The CDR3 is 17 amino acids. The DNA of the CDR3 is TGTGCCAGCAGCCTCCCGGGGAGCGGGGGCCATGGGGAGACCCAGTACTTC. Protein: CASSLPGSGGHGETQYF.

The chain is built from TRBV25-1 and TRBJ2-1; perhaps TRBD2 as D (5 bases). Germline V gives CDR1 MGHDK, CDR2 SYGVNS. Trimming took off 6 bases at V and 3 bases at J, with 21 bases between the two ends. The CDR3 is 17 residues long. This CDR3 reads CASSDTPGSPNYNEQFF. Written as DNA, the CDR3 is TGTGCCAGCAGCGACACCCCGGGGTCCCCTAACTACAATGAGCAGTTCTTC.

The chain joins TRBV13 to TRBJ1-2; 7 bases line up with TRBD1. CDR1 is PRHDT and CDR2 is FYEKMQ in the germline V gene (reference sequence). This CDR3 has 14 amino acids. V lost 5 bases, J lost 2 bases, and 5 bases stayed unmatched. The DNA of the CDR3 is TGTGCCAGCAGCCCGACAGGGTGGAACTATGGCTACACCTTC. It codes for CASSPTGWNYGYTF.

This chain links TRBV19 with TRBJ2-1, with D possibly TRBD2 on 7 matching bases. V was trimmed by 8 bases and J by 5 bases, leaving 10 bases between them. The CDR3 sequence is 12 residues long. Germline CDR1 reads LNHDA; CDR2 reads SQIVND (reference sequence). This CDR3 is CASQGRDNEQFF. CDR3 DNA sequence: TGTGCCAGTCAGGGGAGGGACAATGAGCAGTTCTTC.

The chain recombines TRBV9 with TRBJ1-2; 7 bases are shared with TRBD1. Looked up from germline, CDR1 is SGDLS and CDR2 is YYNGEE. The CDR3 consists of 12 residues. The V segment lost 8 bases and the J segment 6 bases; nucleotides outside the gene matches: 7. This CDR3 reads CASSPGTDGYTF. As DNA, the CDR3 is TGTGCCAGTTCCCCCGGGACAGATGGCTACACCTTC.

This chain links TRBV5-1 with TRBJ1-3; TRBD1 is a possible D gene (6 bases). V was trimmed by 4 bases and J by 5 bases, leaving 19 bases between them. The CDR3 extends over 16 amino acids. The germline CDR1 and CDR2 sequences are SGHRS and YFSETQ. CDR3 loop: CASSVSMGAFRNTIYF. The CDR3 bases are TGCGCCAGCAGCGTGTCAATGGGGGCTTTTCGAAACACCATATATTTT.

The rearrangement links TRBV6-6 to TRBJ2-7; 10 nucleotides align to TRBD1. The CDR3 has 14 amino acids. V lost 4 bases to trimming and J lost 6 bases; unmatched junction nucleotides: 6. CDR1 and CDR2 (germline): MNHNY, SVGAGI (reference sequence). The CDR3 spells CASSLTGGNSEQYF. The CDR3 region has the DNA TGTGCCAGCAGTTTGACAGGGGGCAACAGCGAGCAGTACTTC.

This clone was counted a few times. V is TRBV10-3 and J is TRBJ1-3, with 9 bases matching TRBD1. CDR1 and CDR2 from the germline V gene are ENHRY and SYGVKD. J lost 2 bases, V lost 8 bases, and 1 base had no gene match. This CDR3 has 13 amino acids. This CDR3 reads CAIGTGPGNTIYF. Written as DNA, the CDR3 is TGTGCCATCGGGACAGGGCCTGGAAACACCATATATTTT.

This clone occurred once. The genes are TRBV7-2 and TRBJ1-2; the match to TRBD1 covers 11 bases. The V gene's germline CDR1 is SGHTA and CDR2 FQGNSA. J was trimmed by 8 bases and V by 5 bases; bases with no gene match: 13. The CDR3 totals 16 residues. The CDR3 DNA reads TGTGCCAGCAGCCTGGGACAGGGGGGTGGTATAGAGGGCTACACCTTC. Its translation is CASSLGQGGGIEGYTF.

The chain links TRBV7-2 to TRBJ2-7; TRBD1 matches 8 bases. Germline V gene lookup returns CDR1 SGHTA and CDR2 FQGNSA. CDR3 size: 14 residues. V trimming: 4 bases; J trimming: 7 bases; junction bases outside the gene matches: 9. CDR3 residues: CASSSAGGFWEQYF. For the CDR3, the DNA is TGTGCCAGCAGCTCGGCAGGGGGCTTTTGGGAGCAGTACTTC.

The chain combines TRBV6-1 with TRBJ2-3, with no clear D. V was clipped by 7 bases and J by 6 bases, with 11 bases between them. Germline V gene lookup returns CDR1 MNHNS and CDR2 SASEGT. The CDR3 spans 12 residues. CDR3 in DNA: TGTGCCAGCACAGAACTACGGGATACGCAGTATTTT. Translated, it gives CASTELRDTQYF.

V and J are TRBV6-1 and TRBJ1-1, with D possibly being TRBD1 (5 bases). Germline-derived CDR1 and CDR2 are MNHNS and SASEGT. Trimming removed 7 bases at V and 2 bases at J, with 11 bases between. The CDR3 consists of 13 residues. The CDR3 DNA follows: TGTGCCAGCACCTTGACAGTTAACACTGAAGCTTTCTTT. It encodes CASTLTVNTEAFF.

In this sample, this clone turned up once. The rearrangement uses TRBV4-3 and TRBJ2-2, with 9 bases that match TRBD1. From germline, CDR1 is LGHNA and CDR2 YSLEER. Losses at the gene ends were 4 bases for V and 5 bases for J; bases not matched to a gene: 5. The CDR3 runs 15 residues. CDR3 coding DNA: TGCGCCAGCAGCCCTGGACAGGGGCGAACCGGGGAGCTGTTTTTT. Its translation is CASSPGQGRTGELFF.

This CDR3 is CASSRGTETTYGYTF. The DNA for the CDR3 is TGTGCCAGTAGTAGAGGGACAGAAACAACCTATGGCTACACCTTC. The chain joins TRBV19 to TRBJ1-2, with TRBD1 matching 7 bases. Germline V lookup: CDR1 LNHDA, CDR2 SQIVND (reference sequence). CDR3 length: 15 residues. The ends lost 4 bases at V and 4 bases at J; junction bases unmatched: 9. Full variable domain (missing parts from reference TRBV19 and TRBJ1-2): DGGITQSPKYLFRKEGQNVTLSCEQNLNHDAMYWYRQDPGQGLRLIYYSQIVNDFQKGDIAEGYSVSREKKESFPLTVTSAQKNPTAFYLCASSRGTETTYGYTFGSGTRLTVV.

The chain recombines TRBV7-2 with TRBJ2-5, with a tentative D call TRBD1 (7 bases). V gave up 3 bases and J gave up 1 base, with 15 bases separating them. The V gene's germline CDR1 is SGHTA and CDR2 FQGNSA. CDR3 size: 16 residues. CDR3 DNA sequence: TGTGCCAGCAGCTTTAGGCAGGGGGGACTCCAAGAGACCCAGTACTTC. It encodes CASSFRQGGLQETQYF.

This chain joins TRBV6-5 and TRBJ2-3, with TRBD2 matching over 8 bases. V shed 1 base and J 1 base; nucleotides not matched to a gene: 1. The CDR3 length is 15 residues. Germline loops: CDR1 MNHEY, CDR2 SVGAGI. CDR3 sequence: CASSYLTSGTDTQYF. The CDR3 DNA is TGTGCCAGCAGTTACTTGACTAGCGGCACAGATACGCAGTATTTT.

V is TRBV10-3 and J is TRBJ1-6, with a weak D call TRBD1 (6 bases). Trimming took 2 bases from V and 7 from J, leaving 12 bases between them. The CDR3 has 15 residues. Germline values: CDR1 ENHRY, CDR2 SYGVKD. CDR3 DNA sequence: TGTGCCATCAGTGAGATGACAGGCCGGAATTCACCCCTCCACTTT. Translation gives CAISEMTGRNSPLHF.

In nucleotides, the CDR3 is TGCAGCGTTGGTCACCGGGACAGGAGCACAGATACGCAGTATTTT. The encoded protein is CSVGHRDRSTDTQYF. V usage is TRBV29-1 and J usage is TRBJ2-3, with 8 nucleotides matching TRBD1. The CDR3 consists of 15 residues. The germline V gene has CDR1 SQVTM and CDR2 ANQGSEA. After removal of 4 bases from V and 0 bases from J, the junction contained 6 bases not matched to a gene.

This chain uses TRBV11-1 with TRBJ1-4, with TRBD1 matching over 10 bases. The junction had 8 bases not matched to a gene; V was cut back by 8 bases and J by 8 bases. CDR3 length: 14 amino acids. Germline-derived CDR1 and CDR2 are SGHAT and FQDESV (reference sequence). Here the CDR3 DNA reads TGTGCCAGCGGAGACAGGGGGCGACGGGAAAAACTGTTTTTT. This codes for CASGDRGRREKLFF.